This T cell receptor (beta chain) was identified in a study of cytomegalovirus exposure and HLA in healthy donors. The ends were cut back, 3 bases at V and 6 bases at J, with 11 bases in the middle. This CDR3 is 13 amino acids long. The V gene's germline CDR1 is SEHNR and CDR2 FQNEAQ (reference sequence). There are a few counts of this clone. This PCR relied on a set of 60 Vbeta primers and 13 Jbeta primers. Sequencing was performed with immunoSEQ multiplex PCR; in TCRdb, only in-frame clones are kept and a portion is missing. The table records 60,000 to 70,000 clones, about three quarters of them present only once.

The chain employs TRBV7-9 and TRBJ1-1, with TRBD1 as a possible D gene (6 bases). The source of this sequence is a middle-aged man in good health and CMV-seropositive. The sample consisted of PBMCs. The CDR3 DNA follows: TGTGCCAGCAGCTTTGGGTCAGGGGCTGAAGCTTTCTTT. Protein product: CASSFGSGAEAFF.